Each of the 10 T cell receptor beta chains below was sequenced from the same sample in a study of CD8+CD57+ T cells in acquired aplastic anemia. Genomic DNA templated the TCR beta VDJ and CDR3 profiling. TCRdb reanalysed the reads using MiXCR and keeps one entry per CDR3 protein. Among 130,000 or so distinct CDR3 sequences listed, about 40% were seen once. Patients sequenced had flow cytometry evidence of CD8+CD57+ cell expansion. Specimen: sorted CD4+, CD8+, or CD8+CD57+ T cells (not recorded which) from PBMCs. The receptors here all came from a human donor with aplastic anemia.

About this clonotype itself: Being one base from a much bigger clone, this may be a read error. The chain carries TRBV20-1 and TRBJ2-1; a weak D match, TRBD1 (6 bases). The CDR3 loop spans 14 amino acids. The ends were cut back, 6 bases at V and 7 bases at J, with 19 bases in the middle. Germline lookup yields CDR1 DFQATT and CDR2 SNEGSKA (reference sequence). CDR3 loop: CSARLLLGANEQFF. CDR3 nucleotide sequence: TGCAGTGCCAGACTCCTTTTGGGGGCGAATGAGCAGTTCTTC.

The chain recombines TRBV3-1 with TRBJ2-3; tentative D call: TRBD2 (5 bases). The V gene lost 4 bases and the J gene lost 1 base, with 18 bases spanning the gap. Germline CDR1 is LGHDT and CDR2 is YNNKEL (reference sequence). The CDR3 extends over 17 amino acids. In DNA, the CDR3 is TGTGCCAGCAGCCTAGGACTGGTTGTAATCGGCACAGATACGCAGTATTTT. Residues: CASSLGLVVIGTDTQYF.

In its sample, this clonotype was seen a few times. This sequence joins TRBV6-2 or TRBV6-3 and TRBJ2-5; 9 bases are a match to TRBD1. The germline CDR1 and CDR2 sequences are MNHEY and SVGEGT. This CDR3 spans 15 amino acids. V lost 0 bases and J lost 2; bases outside the gene matches: 1. The CDR3 DNA reads as TGTGCCAGCAGTTACTCGACAGGGGGGCAAGAGACCCAGTACTTC. This translates into CASSYSTGGQETQYF.

As for this clonotype: This clone may be a read error of a much larger clone one base away. The genes are TRBV12-3 or TRBV12-4 and TRBJ1-3, with no clear D. V lost 6 bases, J lost 4 bases, and 10 bases lay in between. CDR3 length: 13 amino acids. The CDR3 reads CASSPAEGNTIYF. DNA for the CDR3: TGTGCCAGCAGCCCGGCGGAGGGAAACACCATATATTTT.

The chain recombines TRBV20-1 with TRBJ1-2; no definite D call. The CDR3 runs to 12 residues. Between the trimmed V and J ends, which lost 6 bases and 5 bases, there was a span of 13 bases. From germline, CDR1 is DFQATT and CDR2 SNEGSKA (reference sequence). CDR3 DNA: TGCAGTGCCAACGGGCCCATATATGGCTACACCTTC. Translating gives CSANGPIYGYTF.

The chain joins TRBV19 to TRBJ2-7; unclear D gene. Per germline, CDR1 LNHDA and CDR2 SQIVND (reference sequence). V was cut by 3 bases and J by 6 bases, with 3 bases left in between. The CDR3 extends over 10 amino acids. Here the CDR3 reads CASSIPEQYF. CDR3 DNA: TGTGCCAGTAGTATTCCCGAGCAGTACTTC. The whole variable domain, filled in from reference TRBV19 and TRBJ2-7, reads DGGITQSPKYLFRKEGQNVTLSCEQNLNHDAMYWYRQDPGQGLRLIYYSQIVNDFQKGDIAEGYSVSREKKESFPLTVTSAQKNPTAFYLCASSIPEQYFGPGTRLTVT.

This clonotype was seen a few times. A much larger clone sits a single nucleotide away, making a read error possible. This CDR3 reads CASSLGIGREQFF. The CDR3 DNA reads as TGCGCCAGCAGCCTTGGGATAGGTAGGGAGCAGTTCTTC. J is TRBJ2-1 and V is TRBV5-1, with D unresolved. Between the trimmed V and J ends, which lost 4 bases and 10 bases, there was a span of 15 bases. Germline V gene lookup returns CDR1 SGHRS and CDR2 YFSETQ. The CDR3 covers 13 residues.

The rearrangement joins TRBV2 to TRBJ2-7; D is possibly TRBD2 (6 bases). The V gene's germline CDR1 is SNHLY and CDR2 FYNNEI. The CDR3 runs to 12 residues. Trimming pared 8 bases from V and 7 bases from J, leaving 15 bases between. CDR3 coding DNA: TGTGCCAGCCGTCCCGGGACTGGGGAGCAGTACTTC. Its protein is CASRPGTGEQYF.

This clonotype was detected ten times or more. V is TRBV5-4 and J is TRBJ1-2; 7 bases are shared with TRBD1. Germline CDR1 and CDR2: SGHNT and YYREEE (reference sequence). The length of the CDR3 is 13 residues. After removal of 4 bases from V and 10 bases from J, the junction contained 10 bases not matched to a gene. The CDR3: CASSRGNRGDYTF. CDR3 coding DNA: TGTGCCAGCAGCCGGGGGAACAGGGGCGACTACACCTTC. Filled out from reference TRBV5-4 and TRBJ1-2, the complete variable domain reads ETGVTQSPTHLIKTRGQQVTLRCSSQSGHNTVSWYQQALGQGPQFIFQYYREEENGRGNFPPRFSGLQFPNYSSELNVNALELDDSALYLCASSRGNRGDYTFGSGTRLTVV.

V usage is TRBV2 and J usage is TRBJ1-1; D gene ambiguous. The germline V gene encodes CDR1 SNHLY and CDR2 FYNNEI. CDR3 length: 13 amino acids. V shed 4 bases and J shed 2 bases, with 8 bases lying between them. For the CDR3, the DNA is TGTGCCAGCAGTGCCAATACAAACACTGAAGCTTTCTTT. Its protein is CASSANTNTEAFF.